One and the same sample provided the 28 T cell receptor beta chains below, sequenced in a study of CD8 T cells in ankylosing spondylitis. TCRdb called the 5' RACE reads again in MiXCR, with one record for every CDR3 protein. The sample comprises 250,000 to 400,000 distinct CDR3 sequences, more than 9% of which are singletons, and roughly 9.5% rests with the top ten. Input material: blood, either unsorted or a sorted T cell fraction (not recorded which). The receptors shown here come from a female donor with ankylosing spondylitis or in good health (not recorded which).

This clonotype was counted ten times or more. In nucleotides, the CDR3 is TGCAGTGCTCGTACGACGGACAGGGGTAAGAACAATCAGCCCCAGCATTTT. It codes for CSARTTDRGKNNQPQHF. The chain has TRBV20-1 and TRBJ1-5; 9 nucleotides line up with TRBD1. This CDR3 is built from 17 residues. Unmatched junction bases numbered 14, after V lost 5 bases and J lost 3 bases. Germline values: CDR1 DFQATT, CDR2 SNEGSKA (reference sequence).

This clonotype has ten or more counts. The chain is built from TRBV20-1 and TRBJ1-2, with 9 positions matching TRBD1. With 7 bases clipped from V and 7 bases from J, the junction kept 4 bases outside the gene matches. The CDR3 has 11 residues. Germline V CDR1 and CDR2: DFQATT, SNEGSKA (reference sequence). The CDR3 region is CSGGTGSGYTF. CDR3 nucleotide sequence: TGCAGTGGCGGGACAGGGTCTGGCTACACCTTC.

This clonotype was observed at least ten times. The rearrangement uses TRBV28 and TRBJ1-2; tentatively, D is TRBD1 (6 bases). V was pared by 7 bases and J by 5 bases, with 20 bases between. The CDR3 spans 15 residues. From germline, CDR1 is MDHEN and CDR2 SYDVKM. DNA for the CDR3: TGTGCCAGCACTCTATCCCTGGACAGACTATATGGCTACACCTTC. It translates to CASTLSLDRLYGYTF.

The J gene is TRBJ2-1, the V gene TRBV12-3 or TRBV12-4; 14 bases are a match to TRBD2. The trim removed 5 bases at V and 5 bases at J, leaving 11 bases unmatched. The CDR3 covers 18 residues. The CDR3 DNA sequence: TGTGCCAGCAGTCCTATGGGACTAGCGGGAGTTCGGGACAATGAGCAGTTCTTC. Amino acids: CASSPMGLAGVRDNEQFF.

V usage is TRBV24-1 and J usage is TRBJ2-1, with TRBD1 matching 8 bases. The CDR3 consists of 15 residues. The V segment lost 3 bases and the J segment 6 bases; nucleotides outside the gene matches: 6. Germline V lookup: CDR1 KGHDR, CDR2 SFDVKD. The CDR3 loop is CATSDVDREVNEQFF. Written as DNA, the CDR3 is TGTGCCACCAGTGATGTGGACAGGGAAGTCAATGAGCAGTTCTTC.

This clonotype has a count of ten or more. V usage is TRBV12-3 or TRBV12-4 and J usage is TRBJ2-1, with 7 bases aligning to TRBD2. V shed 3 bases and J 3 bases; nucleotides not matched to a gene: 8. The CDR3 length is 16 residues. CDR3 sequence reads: CASSFSSSGVYNEQFF. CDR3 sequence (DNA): TGTGCCAGCAGTTTCTCGTCTAGCGGAGTCTACAATGAGCAGTTCTTC.

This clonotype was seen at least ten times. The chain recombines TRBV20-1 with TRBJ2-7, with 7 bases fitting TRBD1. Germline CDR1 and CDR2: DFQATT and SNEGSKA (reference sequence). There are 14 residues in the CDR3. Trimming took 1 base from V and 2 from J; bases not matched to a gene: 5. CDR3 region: CSARGHRGAYEQYF. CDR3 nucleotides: TGCAGTGCTAGAGGTCACAGGGGTGCCTACGAGCAGTACTTC.

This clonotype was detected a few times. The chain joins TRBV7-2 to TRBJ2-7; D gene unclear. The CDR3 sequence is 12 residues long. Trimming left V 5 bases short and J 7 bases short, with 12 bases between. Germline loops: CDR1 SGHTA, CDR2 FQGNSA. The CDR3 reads CASSLRRREQYF. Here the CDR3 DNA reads TGTGCCAGCAGCCTCCGGCGCAGGGAGCAGTACTTC.

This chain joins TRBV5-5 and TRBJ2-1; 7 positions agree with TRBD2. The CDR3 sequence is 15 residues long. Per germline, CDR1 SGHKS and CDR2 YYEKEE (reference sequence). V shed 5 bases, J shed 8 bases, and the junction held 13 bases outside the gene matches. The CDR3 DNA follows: TGTGCCAGCAGTTCGACTAGCTTGGGCGCCCATGAGCAGTTCTTC. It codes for CASSSTSLGAHEQFF. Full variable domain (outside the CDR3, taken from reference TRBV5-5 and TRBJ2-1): DAGVTQSPTHLIKTRGQQVTLRCSPISGHKSVSWYQQVLGQGPQFIFQYYEKEERGRGNFPDRFSARQFPNYSSELNVNALLLGDSALYLCASSSTSLGAHEQFFGPGTRLTVL.

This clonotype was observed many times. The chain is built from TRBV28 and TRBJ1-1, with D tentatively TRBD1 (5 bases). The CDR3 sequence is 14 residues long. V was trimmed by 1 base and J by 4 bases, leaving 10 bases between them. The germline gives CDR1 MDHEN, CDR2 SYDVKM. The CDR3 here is CASSLLGQGTEAFF. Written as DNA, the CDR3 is TGTGCCAGCAGTTTATTAGGTCAGGGCACTGAAGCTTTCTTT. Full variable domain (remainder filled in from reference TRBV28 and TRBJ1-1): DVKVTQSSRYLVKRTGEKVFLECVQDMDHENMFWYRQDPGLGLRLIYFSYDVKMKEKGDIPEGYSVSREKKERFSLILESASTNQTSMYLCASSLLGQGTEAFFGQGTRLTVV.

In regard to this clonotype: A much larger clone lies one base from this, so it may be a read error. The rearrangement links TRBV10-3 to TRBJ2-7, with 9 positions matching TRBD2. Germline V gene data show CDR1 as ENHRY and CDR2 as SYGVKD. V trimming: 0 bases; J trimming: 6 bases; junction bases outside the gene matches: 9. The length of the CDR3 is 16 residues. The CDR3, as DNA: TGTGCCATCAGTGAGTCGGCCGGCGGGAGGGCGGGCGAGCAGTACTTC. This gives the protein CAISESAGGRAGEQYF.

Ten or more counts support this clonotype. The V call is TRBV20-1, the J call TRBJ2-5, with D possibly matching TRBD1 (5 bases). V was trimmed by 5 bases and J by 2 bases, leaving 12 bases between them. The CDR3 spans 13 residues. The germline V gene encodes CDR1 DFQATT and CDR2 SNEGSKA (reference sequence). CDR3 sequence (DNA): TGCAGTGCTGCCGGACACCTGCAAGAGACCCAGTACTTC. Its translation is CSAAGHLQETQYF.

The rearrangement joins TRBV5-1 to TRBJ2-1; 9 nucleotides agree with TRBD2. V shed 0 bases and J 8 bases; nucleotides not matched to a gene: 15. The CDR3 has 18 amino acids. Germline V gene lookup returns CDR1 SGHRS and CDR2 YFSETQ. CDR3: CASSLGLAGLTGGHEQFF. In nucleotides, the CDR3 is TGCGCCAGCAGCTTGGGGCTAGCGGGGCTTACAGGTGGGCATGAGCAGTTCTTC.

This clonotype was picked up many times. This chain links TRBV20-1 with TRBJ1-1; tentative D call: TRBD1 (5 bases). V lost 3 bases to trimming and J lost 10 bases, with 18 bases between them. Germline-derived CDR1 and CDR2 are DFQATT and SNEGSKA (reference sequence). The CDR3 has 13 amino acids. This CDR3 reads CSASLSQGGGAFF. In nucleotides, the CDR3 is TGCAGTGCTAGTCTCTCGCAGGGTGGGGGAGCTTTCTTT.

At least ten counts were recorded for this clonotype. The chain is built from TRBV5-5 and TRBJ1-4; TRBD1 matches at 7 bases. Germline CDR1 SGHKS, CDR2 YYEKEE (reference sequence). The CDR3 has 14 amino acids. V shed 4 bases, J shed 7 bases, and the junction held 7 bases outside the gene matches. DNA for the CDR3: TGTGCCAGCAGCCAACCTGGGACAGCTGAAAAACTGTTTTTT. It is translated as CASSQPGTAEKLFF.

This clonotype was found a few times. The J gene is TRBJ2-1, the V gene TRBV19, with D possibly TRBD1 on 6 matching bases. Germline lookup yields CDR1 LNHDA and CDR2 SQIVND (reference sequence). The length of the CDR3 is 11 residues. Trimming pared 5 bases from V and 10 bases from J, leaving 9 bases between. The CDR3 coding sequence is TGTGCCAGTAGTTCCGGGACAGAGCAGTTCTTC. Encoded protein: CASSSGTEQFF.

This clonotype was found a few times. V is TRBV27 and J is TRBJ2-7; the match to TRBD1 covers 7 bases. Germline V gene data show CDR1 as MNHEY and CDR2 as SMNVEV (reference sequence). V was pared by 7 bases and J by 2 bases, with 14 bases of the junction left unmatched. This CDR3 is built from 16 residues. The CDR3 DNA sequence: TGTGCCAGCAAACCAAACACAGGGGCCTCAACCTACGAGCAGTACTTC. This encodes CASKPNTGASTYEQYF.

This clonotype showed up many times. The CDR3 DNA reads as TGCAGTGCGGCTAGGACAGTGAGCACAGATACGCAGTATTTT. Amino acid sequence: CSAARTVSTDTQYF. The chain has TRBV20-1 and TRBJ2-3; D perhaps matches TRBD1 (6 bases). From germline, CDR1 is DFQATT and CDR2 SNEGSKA (reference sequence). The CDR3 length is 14 residues. V lost 6 bases and J 0 bases, leaving 13 bases between the germline ends.

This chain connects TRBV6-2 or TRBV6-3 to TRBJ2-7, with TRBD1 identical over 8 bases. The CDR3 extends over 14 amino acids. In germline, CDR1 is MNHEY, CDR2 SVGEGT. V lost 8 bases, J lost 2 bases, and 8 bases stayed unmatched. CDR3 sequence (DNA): TGTGCCAGCGGCCGACAGGGGAGAACCTACGAGCAGTACTTC. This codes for CASGRQGRTYEQYF.

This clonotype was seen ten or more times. CDR3 residues: CSAPDRDYGYTF. CDR3 DNA sequence: TGCAGTGCTCCCGACAGGGATTATGGCTACACCTTC. V usage is TRBV20-1 and J usage is TRBJ1-2; 7 bases match TRBD1. Germline V gene data show CDR1 as DFQATT and CDR2 as SNEGSKA (reference sequence). V dropped 5 bases and J dropped 5; count of bases not matched to a gene: 5. The CDR3 is 12 amino acids.

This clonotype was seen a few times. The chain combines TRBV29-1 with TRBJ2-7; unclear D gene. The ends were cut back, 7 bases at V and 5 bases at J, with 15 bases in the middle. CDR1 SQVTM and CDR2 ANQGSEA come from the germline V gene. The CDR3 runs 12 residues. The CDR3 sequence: CSASLERNEQYF. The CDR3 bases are TGCAGCGCCTCTCTAGAAAGGAACGAGCAGTACTTC.

This CDR3 reads CSARDPEGAALATEAFF. CDR3 DNA: TGCAGTGCTAGAGATCCTGAGGGGGCGGCCCTGGCCACTGAAGCTTTCTTT. The chain uses TRBV20-1 and TRBJ1-1; 7 bases map to TRBD1. The CDR3 spans 17 residues. The trim removed 0 bases at V and 4 bases at J, leaving 14 bases unmatched. The germline gives CDR1 DFQATT, CDR2 SNEGSKA (reference sequence).

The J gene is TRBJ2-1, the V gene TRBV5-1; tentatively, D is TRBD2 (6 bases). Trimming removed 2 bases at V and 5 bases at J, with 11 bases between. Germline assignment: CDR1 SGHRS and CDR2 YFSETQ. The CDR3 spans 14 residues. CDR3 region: CASSFAGRHNEQFF. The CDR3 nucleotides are TGCGCCAGCAGCTTTGCAGGGAGGCACAATGAGCAGTTCTTC. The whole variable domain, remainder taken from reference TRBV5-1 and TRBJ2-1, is KAGVTQTPRYLIKTRGQQVTLSCSPISGHRSVSWYQQTPGQGLQFLFEYFSETQRNKGNFPGRFSGRQFSNSRSEMNVSTLELGDSALYLCASSFAGRHNEQFFGPGTRLTVL.

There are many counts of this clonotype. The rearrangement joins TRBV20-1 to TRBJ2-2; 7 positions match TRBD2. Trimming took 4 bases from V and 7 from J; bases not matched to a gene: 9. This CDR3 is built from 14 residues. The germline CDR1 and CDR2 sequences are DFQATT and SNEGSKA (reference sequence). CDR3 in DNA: TGCAGTGCTAACCTCGGACTAGTAGGCGGGGAGCTGTTTTTT. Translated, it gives CSANLGLVGGELFF.

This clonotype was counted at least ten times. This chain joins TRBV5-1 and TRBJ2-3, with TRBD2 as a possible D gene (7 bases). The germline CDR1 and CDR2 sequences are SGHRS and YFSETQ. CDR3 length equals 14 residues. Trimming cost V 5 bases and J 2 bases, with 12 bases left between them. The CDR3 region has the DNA TGCGCCAGCAGGCTAGGGGGGGCCACAGATACGCAGTATTTT. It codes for CASRLGGATDTQYF.

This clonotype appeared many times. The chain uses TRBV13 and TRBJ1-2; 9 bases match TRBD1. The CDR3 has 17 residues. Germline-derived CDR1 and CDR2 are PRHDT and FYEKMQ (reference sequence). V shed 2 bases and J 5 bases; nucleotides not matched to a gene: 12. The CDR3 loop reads CASSLPGPGTGIYGYTF. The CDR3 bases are TGTGCCAGCAGCTTACCCGGCCCCGGGACAGGGATTTATGGCTACACCTTC.

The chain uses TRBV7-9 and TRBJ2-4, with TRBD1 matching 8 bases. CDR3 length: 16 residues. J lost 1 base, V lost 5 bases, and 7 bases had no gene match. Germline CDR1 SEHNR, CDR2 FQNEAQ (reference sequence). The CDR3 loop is CASSPHRQGAKNIQYF. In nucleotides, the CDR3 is TGTGCCAGCAGCCCCCACCGACAGGGGGCCAAAAACATTCAGTACTTC.

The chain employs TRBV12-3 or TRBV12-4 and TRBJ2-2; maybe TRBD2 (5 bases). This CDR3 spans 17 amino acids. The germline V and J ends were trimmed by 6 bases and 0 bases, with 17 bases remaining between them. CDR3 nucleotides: TGTGCCAGCAGCCCGGGGTTTCTCTCGTCGAACACCGGGGAGCTGTTTTTT. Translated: CASSPGFLSSNTGELFF.